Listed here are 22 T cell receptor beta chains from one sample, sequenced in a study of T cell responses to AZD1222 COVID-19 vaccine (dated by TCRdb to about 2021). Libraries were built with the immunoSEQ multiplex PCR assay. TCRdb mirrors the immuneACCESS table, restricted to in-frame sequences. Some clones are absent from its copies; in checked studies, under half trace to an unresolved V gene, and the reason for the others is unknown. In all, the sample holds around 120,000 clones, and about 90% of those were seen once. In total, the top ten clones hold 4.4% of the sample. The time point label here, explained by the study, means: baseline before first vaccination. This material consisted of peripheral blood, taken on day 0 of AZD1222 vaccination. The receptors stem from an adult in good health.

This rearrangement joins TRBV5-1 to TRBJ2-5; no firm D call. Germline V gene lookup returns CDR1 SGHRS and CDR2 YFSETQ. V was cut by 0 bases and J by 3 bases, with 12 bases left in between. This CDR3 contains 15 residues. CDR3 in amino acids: CASSLALPAEETQYF. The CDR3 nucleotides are TGCGCCAGCAGCTTGGCCCTGCCCGCGGAAGAGACCCAGTACTTC.

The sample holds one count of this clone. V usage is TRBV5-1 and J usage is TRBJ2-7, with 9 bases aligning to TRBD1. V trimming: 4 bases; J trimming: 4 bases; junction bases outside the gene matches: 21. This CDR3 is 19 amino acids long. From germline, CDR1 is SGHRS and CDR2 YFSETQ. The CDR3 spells CASSESLMGTGTGSYEQYF. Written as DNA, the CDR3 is TGCGCCAGCAGCGAAAGCTTGATGGGTACCGGGACAGGGTCTTACGAGCAGTACTTC.

CDR3: CASSLVGASTDTQYF. The CDR3 nucleotides read TGTGCCAGCAGCTTAGTCGGTGCTAGCACAGATACGCAGTATTTT. J is TRBJ2-3 and V is TRBV7-9; D is unclear. V was shortened by 1 base and J by 0 bases, with 8 bases between the two germline ends. This CDR3 has 15 residues. Germline V gives CDR1 SEHNR, CDR2 FQNEAQ (reference sequence).

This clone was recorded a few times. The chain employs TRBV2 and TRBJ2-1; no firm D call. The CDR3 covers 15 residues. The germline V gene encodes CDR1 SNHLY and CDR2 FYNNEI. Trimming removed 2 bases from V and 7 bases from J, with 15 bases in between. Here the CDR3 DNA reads TGTGCCAGCAGTGAATCTTACGGCATTAGAAATGAGCAGTTCTTC. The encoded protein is CASSESYGIRNEQFF.

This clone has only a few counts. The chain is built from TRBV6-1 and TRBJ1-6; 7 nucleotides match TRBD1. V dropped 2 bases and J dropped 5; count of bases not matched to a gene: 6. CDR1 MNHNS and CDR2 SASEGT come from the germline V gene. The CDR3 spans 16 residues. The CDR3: CASSEWAGGDNSPLHF. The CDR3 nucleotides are TGTGCCAGCAGTGAATGGGCAGGGGGGGATAATTCACCCCTCCACTTT.

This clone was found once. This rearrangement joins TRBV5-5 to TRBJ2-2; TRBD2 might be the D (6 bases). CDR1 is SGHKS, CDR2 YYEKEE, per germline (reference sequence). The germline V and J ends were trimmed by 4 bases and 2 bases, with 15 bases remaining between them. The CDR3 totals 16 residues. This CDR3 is CASSPPGTANTGELFF. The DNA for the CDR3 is TGTGCCAGCAGCCCCCCCGGGACTGCAAACACCGGGGAGCTGTTTTTT.

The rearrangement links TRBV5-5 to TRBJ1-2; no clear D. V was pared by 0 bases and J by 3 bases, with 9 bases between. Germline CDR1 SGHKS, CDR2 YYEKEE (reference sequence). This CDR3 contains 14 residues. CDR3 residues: CASSLATPDYGYTF. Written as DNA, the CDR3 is TGTGCCAGCAGCTTGGCCACCCCCGACTATGGCTACACCTTC. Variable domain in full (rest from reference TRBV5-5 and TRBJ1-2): DAGVTQSPTHLIKTRGQQVTLRCSPISGHKSVSWYQQVLGQGPQFIFQYYEKEERGRGNFPDRFSARQFPNYSSELNVNALLLGDSALYLCASSLATPDYGYTFGSGTRLTVV.

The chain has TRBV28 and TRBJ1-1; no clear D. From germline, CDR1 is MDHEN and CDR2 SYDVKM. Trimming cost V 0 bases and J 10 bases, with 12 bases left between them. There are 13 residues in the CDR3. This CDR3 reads CASSLWDAEGAFF. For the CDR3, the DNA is TGTGCCAGCAGTTTATGGGACGCCGAAGGAGCTTTCTTT.

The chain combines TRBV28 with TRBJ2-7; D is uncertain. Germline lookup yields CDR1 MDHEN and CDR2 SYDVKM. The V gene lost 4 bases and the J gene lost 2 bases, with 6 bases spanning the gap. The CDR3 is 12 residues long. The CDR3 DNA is TGTGCCAGCAGTTCCTCCGCCTACGAGCAGTACTTC. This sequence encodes CASSSSAYEQYF.

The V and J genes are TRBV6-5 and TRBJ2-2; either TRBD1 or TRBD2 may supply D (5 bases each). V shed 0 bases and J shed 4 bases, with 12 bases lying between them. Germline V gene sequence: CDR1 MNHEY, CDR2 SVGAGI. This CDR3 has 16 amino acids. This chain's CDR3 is CASSYSGALGTGELFF. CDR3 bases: TGTGCCAGCAGTTACTCCGGGGCGTTGGGCACCGGGGAGCTGTTTTTT.

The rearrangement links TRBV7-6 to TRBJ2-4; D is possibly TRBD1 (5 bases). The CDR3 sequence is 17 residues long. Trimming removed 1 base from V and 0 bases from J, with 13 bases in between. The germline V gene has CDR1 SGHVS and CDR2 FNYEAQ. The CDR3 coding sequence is TGTGCCAGCAGCTTAGGTCCCCAGGGCCTAGCCAAAAACATTCAGTACTTC. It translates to CASSLGPQGLAKNIQYF.

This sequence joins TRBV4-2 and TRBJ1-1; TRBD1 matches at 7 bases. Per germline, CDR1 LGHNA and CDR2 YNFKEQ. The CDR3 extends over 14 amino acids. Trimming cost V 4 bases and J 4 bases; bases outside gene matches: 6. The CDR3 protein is CASSPTGRATEAFF. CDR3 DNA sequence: TGTGCCAGCAGCCCGACAGGGCGGGCCACTGAAGCTTTCTTT.

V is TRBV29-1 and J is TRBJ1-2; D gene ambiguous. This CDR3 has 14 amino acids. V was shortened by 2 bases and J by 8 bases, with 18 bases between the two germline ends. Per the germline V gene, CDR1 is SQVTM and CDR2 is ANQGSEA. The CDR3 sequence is CSVENLYGSVGYTF. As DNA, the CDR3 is TGCAGCGTTGAAAACCTGTATGGATCGGTCGGCTACACCTTC.

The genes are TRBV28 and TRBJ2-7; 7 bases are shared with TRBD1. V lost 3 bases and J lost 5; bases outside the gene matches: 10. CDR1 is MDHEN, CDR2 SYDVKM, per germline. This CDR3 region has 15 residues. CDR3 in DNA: TGTGCCAGCAGTTTTCTCTCAGGGGGTCTAAACGAGCAGTACTTC. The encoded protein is CASSFLSGGLNEQYF.

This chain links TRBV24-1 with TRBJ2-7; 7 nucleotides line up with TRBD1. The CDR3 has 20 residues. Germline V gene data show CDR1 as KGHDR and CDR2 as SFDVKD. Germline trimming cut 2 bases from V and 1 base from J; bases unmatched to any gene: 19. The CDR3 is CATSDWTRGQETKASYEQYF. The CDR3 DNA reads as TGTGCCACCAGTGATTGGACGAGAGGACAGGAGACAAAGGCGTCCTACGAGCAGTACTTC.

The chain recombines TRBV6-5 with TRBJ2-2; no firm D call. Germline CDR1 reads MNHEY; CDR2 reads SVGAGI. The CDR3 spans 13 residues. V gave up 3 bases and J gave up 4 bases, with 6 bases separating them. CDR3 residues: CASSYRRTGELFF. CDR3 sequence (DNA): TGTGCCAGCAGTTATCGTCGCACCGGGGAGCTGTTTTTT.

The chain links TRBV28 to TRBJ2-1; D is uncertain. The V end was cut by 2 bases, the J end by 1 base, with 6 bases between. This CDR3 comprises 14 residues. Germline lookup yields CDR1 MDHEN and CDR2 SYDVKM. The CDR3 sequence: CASSLLSSYNEQFF. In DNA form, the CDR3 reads TGTGCCAGCAGTTTACTTAGTTCCTACAATGAGCAGTTCTTC. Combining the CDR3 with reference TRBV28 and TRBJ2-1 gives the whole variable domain DVKVTQSSRYLVKRTGEKVFLECVQDMDHENMFWYRQDPGLGLRLIYFSYDVKMKEKGDIPEGYSVSREKKERFSLILESASTNQTSMYLCASSLLSSYNEQFFGPGTRLTVL.

The CDR3 DNA is TGTGCCAGCAGCACACCTCGACTAGCGGGGAACACCGGGGAGCTGTTTTTT. Protein product: CASSTPRLAGNTGELFF. V gene TRBV7-6 combines with J gene TRBJ2-2; 10 positions match TRBD2. The CDR3 is 17 residues long. Germline V gene data show CDR1 as SGHVS and CDR2 as FNYEAQ. V shed 5 bases, J shed 1 base, and the junction held 7 bases outside the gene matches.

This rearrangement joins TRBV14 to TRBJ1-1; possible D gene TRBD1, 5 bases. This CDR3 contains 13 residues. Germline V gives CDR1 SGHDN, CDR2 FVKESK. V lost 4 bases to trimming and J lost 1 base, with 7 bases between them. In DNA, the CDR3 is TGTGCCAGCAGCCGGGGACCGAACACTGAAGCTTTCTTT. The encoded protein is CASSRGPNTEAFF. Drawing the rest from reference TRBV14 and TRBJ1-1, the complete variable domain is EAGVTQFPSHSVIEKGQTVTLRCDPISGHDNLYWYRRVMGKEIKFLLHFVKESKQDESGMPNNRFLAERTGGTYSTLKVQPAELEDSGVYFCASSRGPNTEAFFGQGTRLTVV.

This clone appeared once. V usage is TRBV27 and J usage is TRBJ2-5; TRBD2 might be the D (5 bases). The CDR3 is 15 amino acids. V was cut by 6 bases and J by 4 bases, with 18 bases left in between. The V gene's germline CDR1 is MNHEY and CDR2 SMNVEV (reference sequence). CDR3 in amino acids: CASRVEAGRLETQYF. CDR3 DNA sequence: TGTGCCAGCAGGGTGGAGGCGGGTCGGTTAGAGACCCAGTACTTC.

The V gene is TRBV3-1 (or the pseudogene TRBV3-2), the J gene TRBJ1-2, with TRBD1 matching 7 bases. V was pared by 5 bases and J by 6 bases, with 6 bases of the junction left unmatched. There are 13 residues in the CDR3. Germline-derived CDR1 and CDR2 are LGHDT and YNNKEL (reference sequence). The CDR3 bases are TGTGCCAGCAGCAGACAGGGCGAAAATGGCTACACCTTC. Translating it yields CASSRQGENGYTF.

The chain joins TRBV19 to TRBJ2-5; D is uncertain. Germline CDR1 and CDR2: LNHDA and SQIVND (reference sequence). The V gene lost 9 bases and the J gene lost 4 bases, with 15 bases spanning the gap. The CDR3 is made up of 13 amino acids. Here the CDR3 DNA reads TGTGCCAGCCAAGACAATCCGGGAGAGACCCAGTACTTC. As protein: CASQDNPGETQYF.